The T cell receptor beta chain under discussion was sequenced for a study of cytomegalovirus exposure and HLA in healthy donors. The length of the CDR3 is 19 residues. V lost 6 bases to trimming and J lost 0 bases; unmatched junction nucleotides: 15. Germline CDR1 and CDR2: MDHEN and SYDVKM. The PCR made use of 60 Vbeta and 13 Jbeta primers. In the source study's methods: In a later analysis, 60 million to 90 million unique TCR beta chains included roughly 11 million shared by two or more donors. Measured with immunoSEQ multiplex PCR; TCRdb has only the in-frame clones, and not every one. V and J calls and clone size are those listed in that table; D and trimming were worked out from the DNA. The sample consists of 120,000 or so clones, 82% of them appearing once.

The receptor was isolated from a male donor in good health and CMV-seropositive. Material: PBMCs. V usage is TRBV28 and J usage is TRBJ2-1, with 9 positions matching TRBD2. CDR3 loop: CASSGGLAGRRSSYNEQFF. Written as DNA, the CDR3 is TGTGCCAGCAGCGGTGGGCTAGCGGGACGCCGCAGCTCCTACAATGAGCAGTTCTTC.